This T cell receptor (beta chain) was obtained from a study of blood T cell repertoires in COVID-19. Overall study context: Samples of COVID-19 (acute and convalescent) were obtained from the United States, Italy and Spain. From T cells, B-cell-depleted T cells, or PBMCs came the material, which was cDNA or gDNA.

This CDR3 has 14 amino acids. Per the germline V gene, CDR1 is SGHKS and CDR2 is YYEKEE (reference sequence). V lost 2 bases, J lost 6 bases, and 11 bases lay in between. In the original analysis: Amplification of reference gene primers provided the estimated nucleated cell counts. Profiled with immunoSEQ multiplex PCR; TCRdb holds only in-frame clones, not every one. That table supplies the V and J calls and clone size; D and trimming were determined from the DNA. The sample consists of 200,000 to 250,000 clones, around nine tenths of them appearing once. The chain links TRBV5-5 to TRBJ2-2, with a weak D call TRBD2 (6 bases). The clonotype comes from a woman aged 55-70 years with acute or convalescent COVID-19. Sequencing was performed on peripheral blood. The CDR3 reads CASSFAGSPGELFF. CDR3 bases: TGTGCCAGCAGCTTTGCGGGGTCTCCCGGGGAGCTGTTTTTT.